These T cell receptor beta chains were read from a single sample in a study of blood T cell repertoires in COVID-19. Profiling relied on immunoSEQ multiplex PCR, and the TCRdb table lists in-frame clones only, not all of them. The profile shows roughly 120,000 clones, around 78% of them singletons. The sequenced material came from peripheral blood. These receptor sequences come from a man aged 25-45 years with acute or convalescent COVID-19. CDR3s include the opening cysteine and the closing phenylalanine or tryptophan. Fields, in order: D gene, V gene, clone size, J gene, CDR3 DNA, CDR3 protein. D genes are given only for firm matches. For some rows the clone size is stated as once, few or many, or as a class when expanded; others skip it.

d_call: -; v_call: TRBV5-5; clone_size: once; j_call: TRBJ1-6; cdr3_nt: TGTGCCAGCAGCCCGGACAGCTTCTTCACCCTCCACTTT; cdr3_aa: CASSPDSFFTLHF
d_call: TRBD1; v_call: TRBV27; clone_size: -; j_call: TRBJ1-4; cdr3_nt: TGTGCCAGCAGTTCCGACAGGGGCGGTGAAAAACTGTTTTTT; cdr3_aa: CASSSDRGGEKLFF
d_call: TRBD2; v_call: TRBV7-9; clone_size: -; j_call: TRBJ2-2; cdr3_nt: TGTGCCAGCAGACCTCCGAGTAGCGGGGTTGGGACCGGGGAGCTGTTTTTT; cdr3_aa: CASRPPSSGVGTGELFF
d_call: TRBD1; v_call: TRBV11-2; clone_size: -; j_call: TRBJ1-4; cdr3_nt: TGTGCCAGCAGCTTAGCGGGGACAGGGGCTAATGAAAAACTGTTTTTT; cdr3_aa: CASSLAGTGANEKLFF
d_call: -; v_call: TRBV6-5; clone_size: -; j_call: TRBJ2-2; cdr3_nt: TGTGCCAGCTTAAGGAGCCCGAACACCGGGGAGCTGTTTTTT; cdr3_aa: CASLRSPNTGELFF
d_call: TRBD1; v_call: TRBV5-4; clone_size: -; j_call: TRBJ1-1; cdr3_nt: TGTGCCAGCAGCTTGGCCGACAGGGATATCACTGAAGCTTTCTTT; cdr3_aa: CASSLADRDITEAFF
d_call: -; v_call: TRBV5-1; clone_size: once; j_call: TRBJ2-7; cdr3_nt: TGCGCCAGCAGCTTGGGCCAGGCCTCCTACGAGCAGTACTTC; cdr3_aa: CASSLGQASYEQYF
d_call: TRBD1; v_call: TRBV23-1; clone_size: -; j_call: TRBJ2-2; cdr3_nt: TGCGCCAGCAGCCGACCCGGACAGGCTACGAACACCGGGGAGCTGTTTTTT; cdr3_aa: CASSRPGQATNTGELFF
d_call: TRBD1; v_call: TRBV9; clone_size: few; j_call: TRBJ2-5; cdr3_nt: TGTGCCAGCAGCCCTGGACAGGGGGTGGAGACCCAGTACTTC; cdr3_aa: CASSPGQGVETQYF
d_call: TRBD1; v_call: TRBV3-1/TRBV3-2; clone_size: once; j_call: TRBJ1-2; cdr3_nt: TGTGCCAGCAGGAAAAAAGGGGGCGAAGGCTACACCTTC; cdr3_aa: CASRKKGGEGYTF
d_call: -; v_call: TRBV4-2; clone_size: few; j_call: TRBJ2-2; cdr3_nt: TGTGCCAGCAGCCAAGAGGGGGGACCGCTGGCCGGGGAGCTGTTTTTT; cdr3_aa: CASSQEGGPLAGELFF
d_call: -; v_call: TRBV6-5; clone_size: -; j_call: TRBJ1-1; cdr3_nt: TGTGCCAGCATGGACAGCGCAGCTGAAGCTTTCTTT; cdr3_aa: CASMDSAAEAFF